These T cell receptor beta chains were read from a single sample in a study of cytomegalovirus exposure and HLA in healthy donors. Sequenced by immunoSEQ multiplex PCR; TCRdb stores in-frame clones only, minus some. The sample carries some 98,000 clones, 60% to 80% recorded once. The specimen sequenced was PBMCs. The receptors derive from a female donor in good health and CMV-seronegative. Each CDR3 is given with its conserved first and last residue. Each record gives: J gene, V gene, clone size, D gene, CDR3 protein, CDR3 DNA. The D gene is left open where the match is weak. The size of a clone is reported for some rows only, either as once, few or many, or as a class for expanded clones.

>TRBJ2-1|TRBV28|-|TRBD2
CASRERGTYNEQFF
TGTGCCAGCAGGGAGCGGGGTACCTACAATGAGCAGTTCTTC
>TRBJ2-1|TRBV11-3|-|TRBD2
CASSSWTSGYNEQFF
TGTGCCAGCAGCTCCTGGACTAGCGGGTACAATGAGCAGTTCTTC
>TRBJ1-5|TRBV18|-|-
CASSLGGDSNQPQHF
TGTGCCAGCTCCCTGGGAGGGGATAGCAATCAGCCCCAGCATTTT
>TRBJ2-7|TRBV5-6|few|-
CASSDEGGGRLGEQYF
TGTGCCAGCAGCGACGAAGGTGGCGGGCGCTTGGGCGAGCAGTACTTC
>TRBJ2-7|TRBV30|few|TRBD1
CAWSVGQGIFEQYF
TGTGCCTGGAGTGTGGGACAGGGGATTTTCGAGCAGTACTTC
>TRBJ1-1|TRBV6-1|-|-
CASSEWQGHTEAFF
TGTGCCAGCAGTGAATGGCAGGGGCACACTGAAGCTTTCTTT
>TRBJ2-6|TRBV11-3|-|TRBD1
CASSLGTGAGANVLTF
TGTGCCAGCAGCTTAGGGACAGGGGCTGGGGCCAACGTCCTGACTTTC
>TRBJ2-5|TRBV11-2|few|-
CASSFTLGRETQYF
TGTGCCAGCAGCTTCACATTGGGCCGGGAGACCCAGTACTTC
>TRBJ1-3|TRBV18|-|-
CASSTGLHGNTIYF
TGTGCCAGCTCAACCGGGTTACATGGAAACACCATATATTTT
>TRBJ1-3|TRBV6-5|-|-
CASRSTGNTIYF
TGTGCCAGCAGATCGACAGGAAACACCATATATTTT
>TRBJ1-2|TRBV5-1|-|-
CASSLELRYGYTF
TGCGCCAGCAGCTTGGAATTGCGGTATGGCTACACCTTC
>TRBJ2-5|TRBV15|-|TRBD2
CATSWRLAAIETQYF
TGTGCCACCAGCTGGCGGCTAGCGGCTATAGAGACCCAGTACTTC
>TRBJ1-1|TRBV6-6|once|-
CASSIGGEGVNTEAFF
TGTGCCAGCAGCATAGGAGGGGAGGGAGTGAACACTGAAGCTTTCTTT
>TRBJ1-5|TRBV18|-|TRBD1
CASSPGQASNQPQHF
TGTGCCAGCTCACCGGGACAGGCTAGCAATCAGCCCCAGCATTTT
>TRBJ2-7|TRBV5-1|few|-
CASSLQGGSYEQYF
TGCGCCAGCAGCTTACAGGGGGGGTCCTACGAGCAGTACTTC
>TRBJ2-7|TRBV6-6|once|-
CASSYLGQNYEQYF
TGTGCCAGCAGTTACTTAGGACAGAACTACGAGCAGTACTTC
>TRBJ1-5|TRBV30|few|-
CAWRLAGGNQPQHF
TGTGCCTGGAGATTGGCAGGGGGCAATCAGCCCCAGCATTTT
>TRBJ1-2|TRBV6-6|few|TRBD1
CASSPTLGQYYGYTF
TGTGCCAGCAGCCCCACCTTGGGACAGTACTATGGCTACACCTTC
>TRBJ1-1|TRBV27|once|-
CASSDTGYYFF
TGTGCCAGCAGTGATACAGGGTATTATTTCTTT
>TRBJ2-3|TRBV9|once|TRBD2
CASSVGPGTSRSTDTQYF
TGTGCCAGCAGCGTAGGCCCCGGGACTAGCAGGAGCACAGATACGCAGTATTTT
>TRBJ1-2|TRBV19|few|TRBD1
CASTRQGTSHGYTF
TGTGCCTCAACGAGACAGGGGACGAGCCATGGCTACACCTTC
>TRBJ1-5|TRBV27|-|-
CASSYRDNQPQHF
TGTGCCAGCAGTTACAGGGACAATCAGCCCCAGCATTTT
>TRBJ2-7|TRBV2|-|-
CASSPSYEQYF
TGTGCCAGCAGTCCTTCCTACGAGCAGTACTTC
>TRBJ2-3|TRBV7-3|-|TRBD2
CASSHSSGGGRDTQYF
TGTGCCAGCAGCCACTCTAGCGGGGGTGGGAGAGATACGCAGTATTTT
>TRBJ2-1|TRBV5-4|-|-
CASSFYMGGLANEQFF
TGTGCCAGCAGCTTCTACATGGGAGGCCTGGCCAATGAGCAGTTCTTC
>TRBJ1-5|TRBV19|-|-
CASSMYRDMHF
TGTGCCAGTAGTATGTACAGGGACATGCATTTT
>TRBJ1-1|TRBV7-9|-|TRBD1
CASSNRDRDTEAFF
TGTGCCAGCAGTAACCGGGACAGGGATACTGAAGCTTTCTTT
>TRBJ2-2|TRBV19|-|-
CASSIARRWGELFF
TGTGCCAGTAGTATAGCTCGTAGATGGGGGGAGCTGTTTTTT
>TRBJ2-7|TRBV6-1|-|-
CASAPYTTDEQYF
TGTGCCAGCGCCCCCTATACTACTGACGAGCAGTACTTC
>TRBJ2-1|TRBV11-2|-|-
CASSLDESFGGREQFF
TGTGCCAGCAGCTTAGATGAGAGCTTCGGGGGGCGGGAGCAGTTCTTC
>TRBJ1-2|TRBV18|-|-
CASSPTYRQYYGYTF
TGTGCCAGCTCACCGACCTACAGACAGTACTATGGCTACACCTTC
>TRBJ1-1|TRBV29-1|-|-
CSVVRKLMNTEAFF
TGCAGCGTTGTGCGGAAACTTATGAACACTGAAGCTTTCTTT
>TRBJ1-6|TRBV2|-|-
CASSDSAHSSSYNSPLHF
TGTGCCAGCAGTGATAGTGCCCATTCGAGCTCCTATAATTCACCCCTCCACTTT
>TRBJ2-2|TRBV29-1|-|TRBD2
CSVGLGLGGTGELFF
TGCAGCGTTGGGCTGGGACTGGGGGGGACCGGGGAGCTGTTTTTT
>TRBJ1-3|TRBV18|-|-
CASSPGRGVNTIYF
TGTGCCAGCTCACCAGGCCGGGGAGTAAACACCATATATTTT
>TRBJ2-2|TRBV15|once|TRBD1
CATSRDGGGTGNTGELFF
TGTGCCACCAGCAGGGATGGGGGCGGGACAGGCAACACCGGGGAGCTGTTTTTT
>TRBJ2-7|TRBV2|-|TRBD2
CASEAGVSSYEQYF
TGTGCCAGCGAAGCGGGGGTTAGCTCCTACGAGCAGTACTTC
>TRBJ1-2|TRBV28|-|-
CASSSLTAYGYTF
TGTGCCAGCAGTTCCCTGACAGCTTATGGCTACACCTTC
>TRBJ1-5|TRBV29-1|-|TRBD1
CSVAGTEYNQPQHF
TGCAGCGTCGCCGGGACAGAGTACAATCAGCCCCAGCATTTT
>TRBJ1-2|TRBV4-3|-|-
CASSQVGANYGYTF
TGCGCCAGCAGCCAAGTGGGAGCTAACTATGGCTACACCTTC
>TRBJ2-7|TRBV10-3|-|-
CAISETGPYEQYF
TGTGCCATCAGTGAGACAGGTCCCTACGAGCAGTACTTC
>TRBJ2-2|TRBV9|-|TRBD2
CASSARLAGGQNTGELFF
TGTGCCAGCAGCGCCCGACTAGCGGGGGGACAGAACACCGGGGAGCTGTTTTTT
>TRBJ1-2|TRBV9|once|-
CASSVGAGTTGGYTF
TGTGCCAGCAGCGTAGGGGCCGGCACCACGGGGGGCTACACCTTC
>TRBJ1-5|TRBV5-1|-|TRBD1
CASSLTGGSQPQHF
TGCGCCAGCAGCCTGACAGGGGGGAGTCAGCCCCAGCATTTT